This is a list of T cell receptor beta chains from one sample in a study of CD8 T cells in ankylosing spondylitis. TCRdb processed the 5' RACE reads anew with MiXCR; each CDR3 protein has one entry. This sample yields a few hundred thousand distinct CDR3 sequences, of which roughly 18% are seen a single time; about 42% belongs to the top ten. The sequenced sample consisted of blood, either unsorted or a sorted T cell fraction (not recorded which). These receptors were obtained from a male donor with ankylosing spondylitis. Each CDR3 is given with its conserved first and last residue. A D gene is named only where the DNA matches it firmly. The size entry is marked missing in some rows and otherwise reads once, few, many or a size class.

size,V,J,D,DNA,CDR3
many,TRBV6-2/TRBV6-3,TRBJ1-1,NA,TGTGCCAGCAGTTTAGGAGTTTCAACTGAAGCTTTCTTT,CASSLGVSTEAFF
few,TRBV30,TRBJ1-1,NA,TGTGCCGGACTGGACGGGTATCGCACTGAAGCTTTCTTT,CAGLDGYRTEAFF
NA,TRBV2,TRBJ2-1,NA,TGTGCCAGCAGTGACCTTTCGACACCTTCTGGGGTGTTCTTC,CASSDLSTPSGVFF
few,TRBV12-5,TRBJ1-1,NA,TGTGCTAGTGGTTTGTACGTGAACACTGAAGCTTTCTTT,CASGLYVNTEAFF
few,TRBV29-1,TRBJ2-2,NA,TGCAGCGTTGAAGATCCCGGAGCCACCGGGGAGCTGTTTTTT,CSVEDPGATGELFF
many,TRBV27,TRBJ2-7,NA,TGTGCCAGCAGTACGACTCCAAACCACTACGAGCAGTACTTC,CASSTTPNHYEQYF
few,TRBV5-5,TRBJ1-2,NA,TGTGCCAGCAGCCGAGAGGACAGCCCCAGTCCTAACTATGGCTACACCTTC,CASSREDSPSPNYGYTF
many,TRBV16,TRBJ1-4,NA,TGTGCCAGCAGCCAATCCCTGACAGCAACTAATGAAAAACTGTTTTTT,CASSQSLTATNEKLFF
many,TRBV11-2,TRBJ2-3,TRBD2,TGTGCCAGCAGAACAGGACTAGCGGGGGGGGAGAATACGCAGTATTTT,CASRTGLAGGENTQYF
many,TRBV2,TRBJ2-2,NA,TGTGCCAGCAGGACGCGGGGCACGGGGCCCGGGGAGCTGTTTTTT,CASRTRGTGPGELFF
few,TRBV27,TRBJ2-3,NA,TGTGCCAGCAGTTTATGGGCTAGCACAGATACGCAGTATTTT,CASSLWASTDTQYF
NA,TRBV9,TRBJ2-7,NA,TGTGCCAGCAGCGTAGCTGCACTCTCGGAGAACGAGCAGTACTTC,CASSVAALSENEQYF
NA,TRBV9,TRBJ2-1,NA,TGTGCCAGCAGCGGGCAGGTGGGGTACAATGAGCAGTTCTTC,CASSGQVGYNEQFF
NA,TRBV7-2,TRBJ2-1,NA,TGTGCCAGCAGCTTGGACCACGGGGGATACAATGAGCAGTTCTTC,CASSLDHGGYNEQFF
NA,TRBV9,TRBJ1-4,NA,TGTGCCAGCAGCGTAACCGGTGCAACTAATGAAAAACTGTTTTTT,CASSVTGATNEKLFF
few,TRBV20-1,TRBJ2-1,NA,TGCAGTGCTAGTAGGGACCTCCTTGGGAATGAGCAGTTCTTC,CSASRDLLGNEQFF